This T cell receptor beta chain is drawn from a study of monozygotic twins with cystic fibrosis. Study-wide background: Roughly 3.2 micrograms of fragmented DNA underwent about 14 PCR cycles for library preparation. Study findings and constraints: Median Simpson clonality of approximately 0.01 suggested naive T cells predominated.

A remark on this clone: The antigen is not known.

Trimming shortened V by 1 base and J by 0 bases, and 6 bases separated the two germline ends. CDR3 size: 15 residues. Germline CDR1 SGHTA, CDR2 FQGNSA. TCRdb keeps only in-frame clones here, not all; method: immunoSEQ multiplex PCR. This table holds around 35,000 clones, 75% to 90% found once. The chain joins TRBV7-2 to TRBJ1-4, with D hard to call. Sequenced material: blood. This sequence was found in a girl under 10 years old with cystic fibrosis. The chain's CDR3 is CASSLVQATNEKLFF. For the CDR3, the DNA is TGTGCCAGCAGCTTAGTTCAGGCAACTAATGAAAAACTGTTTTTT.